This T cell receptor beta chain was observed in a study of neurological immune-mediated disorders. This clonotype was counted only a few times. The germline V gene encodes CDR1 MGHRA and CDR2 YSYEKL. Trimming removed 4 bases from V and 1 base from J; junction bases left unmatched: 8. CDR3 length equals 17 residues. TCRdb reprocessed the 5' RACE reads with MiXCR, giving one entry per CDR3 protein. The repertoire consists of nearly 30,000 distinct CDR3 sequences, with around 10% occurring once and the leading ten covering about 6%. The rearrangement links TRBV4-1 to TRBJ2-7, with 12 nucleotides matching TRBD2. Sequencing was performed on PBMCs. This TCR was recovered from an older woman in good health. For the CDR3, the DNA is TGCGCCAGCAGCCTACTAGCGGGGGGATCAATGTCCTACGAGCAGTACTTC. Protein sequence: CASSLLAGGSMSYEQYF.